This T cell receptor beta chain derives from a study of cytomegalovirus exposure and HLA in healthy donors. General study results and limits: With later analysis, a missense DCLRE1C variant became linked to TCR beta V- and J-gene trimming.

Points on this clone: As yet, its antigen is unknown.

PCR amplification relied on 60 Vbeta primers (plus 13 Jbeta primers). Repertoires were generated with immunoSEQ multiplex PCR, while TCRdb's copy carries only in-frame clones and drops some. Found here are some 150,000 clones, roughly four fifths of them singletons; the top ten hold around a tenth. Germline trimming cut 6 bases from V and 6 bases from J; bases unmatched to any gene: 5. This CDR3 region has 15 residues. In germline, CDR1 is LNHDA, CDR2 SQIVND (reference sequence). The V gene is TRBV19, the J gene TRBJ2-3, with TRBD2 matching over 14 bases. The receptor was derived from a man between 45 and 60 years old in good health and CMV-seropositive. The sample consisted of PBMCs. This chain's CDR3 is CASRGLAGGRDTQYF. Written as DNA, the CDR3 is TGTGCCAGTAGAGGACTAGCGGGAGGCCGGGATACGCAGTATTTT.